The clone carrying this T cell receptor (beta chain) was seen a few times. Its antigen is unidentified. The CDR3 consists of 15 residues. The V end lost 4 bases, the J end lost 0 bases, and 12 bases lay between the germline ends. Germline V gene sequence: CDR1 MDHEN, CDR2 SYDVKM. The data were taken from a study of molecular identifiers for immune sequencing clone quantification. Study background: The replicates split RNA from around 20,000 or 100,000 naive CD8 cells five ways and sequenced four.

MiXCR, applied by TCRdb to the PCR reads, yields one record per CDR3 protein. The repertoire consists of about 640,000 distinct CDR3 sequences, with approximately 20% occurring once and the leading ten covering roughly 0.85%. Study-level results: Detectable among roughly 920,000 naive cells, according to reports, was Jurkat TCR RNA spiked in from one cell.

The chain couples TRBV28 to TRBJ1-2; perhaps TRBD1 as D (6 bases). The sequenced material came from naive CD8+ T cells from blood, with Jurkat cell RNA spiked in. Subset of the sample: FACS-sorted CD8+CD4-CCR7+CD45RA+ naive T cells. The sequence was obtained from a human donor in good health. Some libraries in this study had Jurkat cell RNA spiked in. CDR3 loop: CASSYGQHTNYGYTF. The CDR3 nucleotides read TGTGCCAGCAGTTACGGACAGCATACTAACTATGGCTACACCTTC.